This T cell receptor beta chain derives from a study of shared clonotypes between healthy human individuals. Germline V lookup: CDR1 KGHSH, CDR2 LQKENI. This CDR3 contains 14 residues. V lost 5 bases, J lost 2 bases, and 13 bases lay in between. Assay used: immunoSEQ multiplex PCR; TCRdb lists only in-frame clones, some missing. The sample lists about 2,100,000 clones; about 93% were seen once. It was CD45RO-negative cells, positively selected for CCR7, that made up naive CD8 cells, with terminally differentiated effector memory CD45RA+ cells excluded. The chain couples TRBV18 to TRBJ2-7; D is perhaps TRBD1 (5 bases). This sequence originates from a man aged 18 to 30 in good health. Some clones in this sample may be carry-over from other donors' samples. The sample comprised naive CD8+ T cells from PBMCs. The CDR3 bases are TGTGCCAGCTCAACGATAGACAGCGCCTACGAGCAGTACTTC. This translates into CASSTIDSAYEQYF. Full variable domain (rest looked up from reference TRBV18 and TRBJ2-7): NAGVMQNPRHLVRRRGQEARLRCSPMKGHSHVYWYRQLPEEGLKFMVYLQKENIIDESGMPKERFSAEFPKEGPSILRIQQVVRGDSAAYFCASSTIDSAYEQYFGPGTRLTVT.